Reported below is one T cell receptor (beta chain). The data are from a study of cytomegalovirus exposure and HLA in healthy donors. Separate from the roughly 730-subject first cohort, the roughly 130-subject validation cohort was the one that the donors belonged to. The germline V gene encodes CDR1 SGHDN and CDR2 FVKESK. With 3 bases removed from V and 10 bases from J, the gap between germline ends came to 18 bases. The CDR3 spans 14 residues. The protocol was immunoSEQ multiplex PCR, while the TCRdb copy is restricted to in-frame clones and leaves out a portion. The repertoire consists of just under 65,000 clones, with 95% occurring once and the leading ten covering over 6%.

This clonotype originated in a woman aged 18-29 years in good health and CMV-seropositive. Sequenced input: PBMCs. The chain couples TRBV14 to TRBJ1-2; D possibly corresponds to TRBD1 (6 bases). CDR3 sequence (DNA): TGTGCCAGCAGCCAGAATAGACTACAGGGTGCCTACACCTTC. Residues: CASSQNRLQGAYTF. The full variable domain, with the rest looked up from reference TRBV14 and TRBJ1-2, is EAGVTQFPSHSVIEKGQTVTLRCDPISGHDNLYWYRRVMGKEIKFLLHFVKESKQDESGMPNNRFLAERTGGTYSTLKVQPAELEDSGVYFCASSQNRLQGAYTFGSGTRLTVV.